This paragraph reports one T cell receptor (beta chain). Its matching antigen is unknown. The sample belongs to a study of cytomegalovirus exposure and HLA in healthy donors. Study-wide background: Genetic ancestry analysis placed 81% of the roughly 400 donors that were genotyped in the Caucasian-associated cluster.

Study-wide results and caveats: The likely origin of a cluster of highly shared sequence variants was a sequencing artifact.

With 60 Vbeta and 13 Jbeta primers, the PCR was carried out. Assay used: immunoSEQ multiplex PCR; TCRdb lists only in-frame clones, some missing. This table holds over 90,000 clones, 63% found once. This CDR3 is built from 18 residues. Germline V gene data show CDR1 as WSHSY and CDR2 as SAAADI. V lost 1 base to trimming and J lost 5 bases; unmatched junction nucleotides: 15. The specimen sequenced was PBMCs. The receptor's source is a human donor in good health. The chain uses TRBV10-2 and TRBJ2-5; 8 bases align to TRBD2. The CDR3 sequence is CASSELPASGSRGETQYF. CDR3 nucleotide sequence: TGCGCCAGCAGTGAGTTACCGGCCAGCGGGAGCCGAGGGGAGACCCAGTACTTC.